A selection of T cell receptor beta chains follows, all from one sample in a study of graft-versus-host responses after intestinal transplantation. Clones were read by immunoSEQ multiplex PCR, and TCRdb kept only the in-frame ones, dropping some. The sample shows 29,000 or so clones, 60% to 85% of them seen only once. The sample consisted of ileum tissue, taken 98 days after intestinal transplantation. These receptors all stem from a human patient who received an intestinal transplant, so some T cells may come from the graft donor. The CDR3 runs from the conserved cysteine through the conserved F or W. The D gene is left open where the match is weak. Clone sizes are given selectively: once, few, many, or a class where the clone is expanded.

abundance	j_gene	v_gene	d_gene	CDR3aa	CDR3nt
.	TRBJ2-2	TRBV4-1	TRBD1	CASSLRQGAYTGELFF	TGCGCCAGCAGCCTTCGACAGGGGGCTTACACCGGGGAGCTGTTTTTT
.	TRBJ2-1	TRBV6-1	.	CASSDLTHSYNEQFF	TGTGCCAGCAGTGACCTAACGCACTCCTACAATGAGCAGTTCTTC
.	TRBJ1-2	TRBV20-1	.	CSARGSYGYTF	TGCAGCGCTAGAGGGAGTTATGGCTACACCTTC
.	TRBJ2-3	TRBV27	.	CASSLSGGDTQYF	TGTGCCAGCAGTTTATCTGGGGGAGATACGCAGTATTTT
.	TRBJ1-2	TRBV15	.	CATSRSGSNYGYTF	TGTGCCACCAGCAGATCAGGGTCTAACTATGGCTACACCTTC
.	TRBJ1-1	TRBV5-4	TRBD1	CASRGTGGGSTEAFF	TGTGCCAGCAGGGGGACAGGGGGAGGGAGCACTGAAGCTTTCTTT
.	TRBJ2-7	TRBV7-9	.	CASSFEGGPNEQYF	TGTGCCAGCAGCTTCGAGGGGGGCCCTAACGAGCAGTACTTC
once	TRBJ1-1	TRBV30	TRBD1	CAWKVPRGRGAFF	TGTGCCTGGAAAGTCCCCAGGGGGCGAGGAGCTTTCTTT
.	TRBJ2-7	TRBV11-3	TRBD1	CASSHSGTGFHEQYF	TGTGCCAGCAGCCATTCCGGGACAGGGTTCCACGAGCAGTACTTC
.	TRBJ1-1	TRBV18	.	CASSPQGRGSNTEAFF	TGTGCCAGCTCACCACAGGGAAGGGGTTCGAACACTGAAGCTTTCTTT
once	TRBJ1-1	TRBV11-1	.	CASSLKIAGGGTEAFF	TGTGCCAGCAGCTTAAAAATCGCGGGGGGCGGCACTGAAGCTTTCTTT
.	TRBJ1-1	TRBV18	.	CASSYRQDWNTEAFF	TGTGCCAGCTCGTACAGACAGGATTGGAACACTGAAGCTTTCTTT
.	TRBJ1-2	TRBV15	.	CATSRENSYTF	TGTGCCACCAGCAGAGAAAATAGCTACACCTTC
.	TRBJ2-3	TRBV6-5	.	CASSYRLDSTDTQYF	TGTGCCAGCAGTTACAGACTAGATAGCACAGATACGCAGTATTTT
once	TRBJ2-3	TRBV9	TRBD2	CASSVKAGGYTDTQYF	TGTGCCAGCAGCGTAAAAGCGGGGGGTTACACAGATACGCAGTATTTT
.	TRBJ2-1	TRBV7-3	.	CASSLTGNNEQFF	TGTGCCAGCAGCTTAACTGGGAACAATGAGCAGTTCTTC
.	TRBJ1-4	TRBV7-2	.	CASSPSWGRRAEKLFF	TGTGCCAGCAGCCCCTCGTGGGGGAGACGCGCCGAAAAACTGTTTTTT
.	TRBJ1-1	TRBV2	.	CASSRDPKHMNTEAFF	TGTGCCAGCAGTCGGGATCCAAAGCACATGAACACTGAAGCTTTCTTT
.	TRBJ2-7	TRBV21-1	.	CASSKFPRNLAGIPYEQYF	TGTGCCAGCAGCAAATTTCCCCGGAATCTAGCGGGGATACCCTACGAGCAGTACTTC
.	TRBJ2-7	TRBV6-1	.	CASTLYEQYF	TGTGCCAGCACCCTCTACGAGCAGTACTTC
few	TRBJ2-1	TRBV4-1	TRBD2	CASSQESLRGGESGYNEQFF	TGCGCCAGCAGCCAAGAATCCCTCCGGGGGGGCGAGTCAGGTTACAATGAGCAGTTCTTC
.	TRBJ1-2	TRBV14	.	CASSQVRYYGYTF	TGTGCCAGCAGCCAAGTGCGGTACTATGGCTACACCTTC
.	TRBJ2-7	TRBV4-2	.	CASSQDGDGAYEQYF	TGTGCCAGCAGCCAAGATGGAGACGGAGCCTACGAGCAGTACTTC
few	TRBJ2-1	TRBV5-8	.	CASSSGPEQFF	TGTGCCAGCAGTTCTGGACCGGAGCAGTTCTTC
few	TRBJ2-3	TRBV9	TRBD2	CASSVAAGGPPRSDTQYF	TGTGCCAGCAGCGTAGCGGCGGGGGGGCCTCCTAGGTCTGATACGCAGTATTTT
once	TRBJ1-1	TRBV5-1	.	CASSLIIWNTEAFF	TGCGCCAGCAGCTTAATCATTTGGAACACTGAAGCTTTCTTT
.	TRBJ1-6	TRBV4-1	.	CASSQVGVGYNSPLHF	TGCGCCAGCAGCCAAGTCGGGGTAGGGTATAATTCACCCCTCCACTTT
.	TRBJ2-1	TRBV4-1	.	CASSHPLKAHEQFF	TGCGCCAGCAGCCACCCACTCAAGGCCCATGAGCAGTTCTTC
.	TRBJ1-4	TRBV5-1	.	CASKGDGNEKLFF	TGCGCCAGCAAGGGCGATGGAAATGAAAAACTGTTTTTT
.	TRBJ1-5	TRBV7-8	.	CASSLGRFKNQPQHF	TGTGCCAGCAGCTTAGGCAGGTTTAAGAATCAGCCCCAGCATTTT
once	TRBJ1-2	TRBV18	TRBD1	CASSPPVRTGPVGYTF	TGTGCCAGCTCACCACCGGTACGGACAGGGCCGGTGGGCTACACCTTC
once	TRBJ1-1	TRBV9	TRBD1	CASSAGDSLLNTEAFF	TGTGCCAGCAGCGCTGGGGACAGCTTACTGAACACTGAAGCTTTCTTT
.	TRBJ1-1	TRBV2	TRBD1	CASRVRGQGENTEAFF	TGTGCCAGCAGAGTACGGGGGCAGGGGGAGAACACTGAAGCTTTCTTT
.	TRBJ1-6	TRBV2	.	CASSEATGPLNSPLHF	TGTGCCAGCAGTGAAGCAACGGGACCCCTAAATTCACCCCTCCACTTT
few	TRBJ1-2	TRBV11-2	.	CASSLTGTSYGYTF	TGTGCCAGCAGCTTAACGGGGACAAGCTATGGCTACACCTTC
.	TRBJ2-7	TRBV6-1	TRBD1	CASRGTGGYEQYF	TGTGCCAGCAGAGGGACAGGGGGTTACGAGCAGTACTTC